The 2 T cell receptor beta chains presented below share a single source sample, sequenced in a study of CXCR3-negative and CXCR3-positive naive CD8 T cells. UMI-labeled 5' RACE yielded the TRB cDNA libraries. Each CDR3 protein gets one entry in TCRdb, which reprocessed the 5' RACE reads and gives no DNA. Seen in this sample are just under 90,000 distinct CDR3 sequences; the ten most common clones hold less than 0.85%. Whole-study results and caveats: CXCR3-positive naive cells carried more hydrophobic TRB CDR3s than CXCR3-negative ones.

Their target antigens are unknown. The specimen sequenced was naive CXCR3+ CD8+ T cells from blood. Documented subset: CD45RO-CCR7+CD27+CD95- naive CD8+ T cells expressing CXCR3 (TNR3+). The receptors stem from a human donor in good health. Some clones in this sample may be carry-over from other donors' samples.

The CDR3 region is CASSVPEYSNQPQHF. The rearrangement uses TRBV6-1 and TRBJ1-5. The CDR3 loop spans 15 amino acids. In germline, CDR1 is MNHNS, CDR2 SASEGT.

The rearrangement joins TRBV7-9 to TRBJ2-5; TCRdb proposes TRBD1, but this gene call is untestable without DNA. This CDR3 region has 14 residues. Germline values: CDR1 SEHNR, CDR2 FQNEAQ (reference sequence). CDR3 sequence reads: CASRLQGYQETQYF.